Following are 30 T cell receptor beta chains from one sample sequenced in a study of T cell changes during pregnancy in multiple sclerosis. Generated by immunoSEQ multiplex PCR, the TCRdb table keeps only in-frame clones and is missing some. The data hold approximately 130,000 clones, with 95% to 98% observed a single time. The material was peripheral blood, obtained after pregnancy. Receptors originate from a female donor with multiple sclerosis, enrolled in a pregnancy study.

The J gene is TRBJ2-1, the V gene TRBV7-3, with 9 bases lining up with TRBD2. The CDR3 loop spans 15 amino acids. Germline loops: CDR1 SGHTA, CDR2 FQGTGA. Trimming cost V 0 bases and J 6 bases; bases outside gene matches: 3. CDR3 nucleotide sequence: TGTGCCAGCAGCTTAACTAGCGGGAGTATCAATGAGCAGTTCTTC. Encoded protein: CASSLTSGSINEQFF.

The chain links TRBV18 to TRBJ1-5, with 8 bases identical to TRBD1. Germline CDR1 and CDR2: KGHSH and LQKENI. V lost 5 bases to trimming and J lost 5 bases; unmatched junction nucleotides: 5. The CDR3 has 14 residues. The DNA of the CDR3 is TGTGCCAGCTCAGACAGGGGCGGGGATCAGCCCCAGCATTTT. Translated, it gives CASSDRGGDQPQHF.

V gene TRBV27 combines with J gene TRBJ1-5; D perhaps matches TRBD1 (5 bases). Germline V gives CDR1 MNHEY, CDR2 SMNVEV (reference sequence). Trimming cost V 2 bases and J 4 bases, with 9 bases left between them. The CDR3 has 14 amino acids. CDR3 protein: CASSLQGGNQPQHF. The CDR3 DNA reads TGTGCCAGCAGTTTACAGGGAGGGAATCAGCCCCAGCATTTT.

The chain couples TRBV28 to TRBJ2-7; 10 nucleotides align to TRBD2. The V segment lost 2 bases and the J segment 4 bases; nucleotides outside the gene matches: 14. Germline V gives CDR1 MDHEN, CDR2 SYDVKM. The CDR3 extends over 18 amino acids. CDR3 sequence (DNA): TGTGCCAGCAGTTTAAGGGTTAGCGGGAGGTCACAATATTACGAGCAGTACTTC. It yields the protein CASSLRVSGRSQYYEQYF.

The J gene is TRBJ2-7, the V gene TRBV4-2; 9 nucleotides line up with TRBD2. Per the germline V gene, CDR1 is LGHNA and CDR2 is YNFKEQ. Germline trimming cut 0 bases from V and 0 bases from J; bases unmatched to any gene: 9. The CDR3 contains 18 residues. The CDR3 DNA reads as TGTGCCAGCAGCCAAGATCCTAGCGGGAAAACTAGCTCCTACGAGCAGTACTTC. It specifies CASSQDPSGKTSSYEQYF.

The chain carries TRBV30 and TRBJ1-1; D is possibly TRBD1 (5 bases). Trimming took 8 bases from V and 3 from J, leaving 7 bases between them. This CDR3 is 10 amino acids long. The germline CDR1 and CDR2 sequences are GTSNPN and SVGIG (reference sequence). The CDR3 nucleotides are TGTGCCGGGGGGGACACTGAAGCTTTCTTT. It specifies CAGGDTEAFF.

CDR3 in amino acids: CASSEARPDYGYTF. The DNA for the CDR3 is TGTGCCAGCAGTGAAGCCCGTCCAGACTATGGCTACACCTTC. The V call is TRBV6-1, the J call TRBJ1-2; D uncertain. The CDR3 is 14 amino acids. V lost 0 bases and J 3 bases, leaving 8 bases between the germline ends. Germline values: CDR1 MNHNS, CDR2 SASEGT.

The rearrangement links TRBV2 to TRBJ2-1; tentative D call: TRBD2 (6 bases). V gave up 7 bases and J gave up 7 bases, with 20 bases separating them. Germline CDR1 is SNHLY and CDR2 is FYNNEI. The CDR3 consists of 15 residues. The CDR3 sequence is CASTRLAAVQNEQFF. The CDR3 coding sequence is TGTGCCAGCACTCGATTAGCGGCCGTCCAGAATGAGCAGTTCTTC. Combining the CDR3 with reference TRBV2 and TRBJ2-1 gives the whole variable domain EPEVTQTPSHQVTQMGQEVILRCVPISNHLYFYWYRQILGQKVEFLVSFYNNEISEKSEIFDDQFSVERPDGSNFTLKIRSTKLEDSAMYFCASTRLAAVQNEQFFGPGTRLTVL.

CDR3 protein: CASSYHGTSGYEQYF. CDR3 nucleotide sequence: TGTGCCAGCAGTTATCACGGGACTAGCGGCTACGAGCAGTACTTC. V gene TRBV6-5 combines with J gene TRBJ2-7; 11 bases are shared with TRBD2. The germline V gene encodes CDR1 MNHEY and CDR2 SVGAGI. CDR3 length: 15 amino acids. The ends lost 3 bases at V and 3 bases at J; junction bases unmatched: 4.

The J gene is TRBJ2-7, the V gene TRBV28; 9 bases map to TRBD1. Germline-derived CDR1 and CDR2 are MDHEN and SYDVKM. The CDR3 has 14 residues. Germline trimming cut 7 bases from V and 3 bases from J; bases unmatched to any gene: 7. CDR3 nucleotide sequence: TGTGCCAGCACCCCAGGGGACAGGGACTACGAGCAGTACTTC. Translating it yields CASTPGDRDYEQYF.

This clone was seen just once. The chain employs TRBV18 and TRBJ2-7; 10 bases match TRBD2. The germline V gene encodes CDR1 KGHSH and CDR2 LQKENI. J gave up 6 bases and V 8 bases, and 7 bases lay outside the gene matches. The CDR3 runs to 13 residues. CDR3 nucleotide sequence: TGTGCCAGCGCAATAGCGGGAGGAGGCGAGCAGTACTTC. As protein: CASAIAGGGEQYF.

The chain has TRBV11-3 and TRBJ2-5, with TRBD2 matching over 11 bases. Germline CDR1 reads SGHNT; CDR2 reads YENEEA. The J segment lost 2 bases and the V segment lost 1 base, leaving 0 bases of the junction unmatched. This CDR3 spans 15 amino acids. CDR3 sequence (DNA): TGTGCCAGCAGCTTAGGACTAGCGGGACAAGAGACCCAGTACTTC. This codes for CASSLGLAGQETQYF.

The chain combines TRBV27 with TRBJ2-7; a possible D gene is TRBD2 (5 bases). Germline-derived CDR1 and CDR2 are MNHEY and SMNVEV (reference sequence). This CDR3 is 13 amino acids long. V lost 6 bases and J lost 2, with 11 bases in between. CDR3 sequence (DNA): TGTGCCAGCAGGGGAGTAGGCCCCTACGAGCAGTACTTC. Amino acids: CASRGVGPYEQYF.

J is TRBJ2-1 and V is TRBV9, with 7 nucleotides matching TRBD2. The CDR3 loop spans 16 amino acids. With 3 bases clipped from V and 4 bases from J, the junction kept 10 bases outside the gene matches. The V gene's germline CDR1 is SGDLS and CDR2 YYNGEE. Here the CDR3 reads CASSDVAGAGYNEQFF. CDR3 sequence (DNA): TGTGCCAGCAGCGACGTAGCGGGTGCAGGGTACAATGAGCAGTTCTTC.

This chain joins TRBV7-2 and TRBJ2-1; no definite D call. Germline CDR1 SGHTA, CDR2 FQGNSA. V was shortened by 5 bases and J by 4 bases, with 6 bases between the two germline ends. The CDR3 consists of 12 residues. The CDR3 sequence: CASSPLYNEQFF. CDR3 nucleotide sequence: TGTGCCAGCAGCCCACTTTACAATGAGCAGTTCTTC.

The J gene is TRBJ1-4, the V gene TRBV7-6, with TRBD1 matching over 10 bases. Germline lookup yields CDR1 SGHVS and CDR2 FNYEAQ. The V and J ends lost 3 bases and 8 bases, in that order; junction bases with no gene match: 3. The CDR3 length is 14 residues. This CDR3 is CASSLGQGREKLFF. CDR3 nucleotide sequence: TGTGCCAGCAGCTTGGGACAGGGGCGCGAAAAACTGTTTTTT.

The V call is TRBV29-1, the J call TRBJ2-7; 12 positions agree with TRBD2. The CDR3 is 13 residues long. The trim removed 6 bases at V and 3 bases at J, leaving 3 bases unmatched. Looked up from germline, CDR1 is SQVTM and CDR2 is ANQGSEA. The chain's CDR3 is CSVGTSGRYEQYF. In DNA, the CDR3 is TGCAGCGTAGGGACTAGCGGGCGCTACGAGCAGTACTTC.

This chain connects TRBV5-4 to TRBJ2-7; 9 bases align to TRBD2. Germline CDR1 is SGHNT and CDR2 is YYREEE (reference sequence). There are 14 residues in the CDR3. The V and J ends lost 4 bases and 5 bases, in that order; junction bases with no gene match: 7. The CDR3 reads CASSPTSGADEQYF. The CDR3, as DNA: TGTGCCAGCAGCCCGACTAGCGGTGCCGACGAGCAGTACTTC.

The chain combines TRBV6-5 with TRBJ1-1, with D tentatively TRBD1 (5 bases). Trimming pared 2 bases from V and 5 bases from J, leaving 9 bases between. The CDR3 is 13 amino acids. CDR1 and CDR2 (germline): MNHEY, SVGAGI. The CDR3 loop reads CASSYGGETEAFF. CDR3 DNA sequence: TGTGCCAGCAGTTACGGGGGGGAAACTGAAGCTTTCTTT.

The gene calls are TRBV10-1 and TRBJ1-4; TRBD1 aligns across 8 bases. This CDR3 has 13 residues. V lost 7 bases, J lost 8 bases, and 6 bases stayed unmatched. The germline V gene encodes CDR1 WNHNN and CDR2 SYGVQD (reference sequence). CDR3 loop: CASIGQGYEKLFF. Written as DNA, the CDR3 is TGCGCCAGCATTGGACAGGGTTACGAAAAACTGTTTTTT.

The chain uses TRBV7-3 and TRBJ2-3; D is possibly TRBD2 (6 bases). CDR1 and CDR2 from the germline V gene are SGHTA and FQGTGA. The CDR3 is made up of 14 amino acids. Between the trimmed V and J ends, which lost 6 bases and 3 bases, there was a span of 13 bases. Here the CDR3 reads CASSVAAGTDTQYF. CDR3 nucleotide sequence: TGTGCCAGCAGTGTAGCGGCGGGGACAGATACGCAGTATTTT.

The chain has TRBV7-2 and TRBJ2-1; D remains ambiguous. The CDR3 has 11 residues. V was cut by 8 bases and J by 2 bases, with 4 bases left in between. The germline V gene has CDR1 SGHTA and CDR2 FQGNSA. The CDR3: CASGTYNEQFF. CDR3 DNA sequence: TGTGCCAGCGGCACCTACAATGAGCAGTTCTTC.

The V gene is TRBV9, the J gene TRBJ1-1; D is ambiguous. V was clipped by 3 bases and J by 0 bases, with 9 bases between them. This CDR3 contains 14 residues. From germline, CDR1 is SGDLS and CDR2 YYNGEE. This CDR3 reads CASSARIVNTEAFF. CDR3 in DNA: TGTGCCAGCAGCGCCAGGATCGTGAACACTGAAGCTTTCTTT.

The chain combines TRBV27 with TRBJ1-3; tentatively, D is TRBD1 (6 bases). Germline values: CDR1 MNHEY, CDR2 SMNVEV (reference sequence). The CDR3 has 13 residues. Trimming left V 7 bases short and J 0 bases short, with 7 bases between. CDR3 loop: CASKTGSGNTIYF. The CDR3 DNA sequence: TGTGCCAGCAAGACAGGCTCTGGAAACACCATATATTTT.

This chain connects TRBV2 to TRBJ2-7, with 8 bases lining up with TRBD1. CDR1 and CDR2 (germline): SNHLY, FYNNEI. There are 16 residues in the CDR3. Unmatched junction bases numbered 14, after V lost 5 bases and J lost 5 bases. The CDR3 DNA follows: TGTGCCAGCAGTAAGAACCGTGGGCAGGGGGCTAACGAGCAGTACTTC. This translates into CASSKNRGQGANEQYF.

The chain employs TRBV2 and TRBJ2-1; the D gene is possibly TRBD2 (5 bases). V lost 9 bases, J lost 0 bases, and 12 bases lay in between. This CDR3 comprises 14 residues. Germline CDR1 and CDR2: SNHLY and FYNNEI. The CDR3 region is CARSRAGSYNEQFF. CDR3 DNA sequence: TGTGCCAGGAGCCGGGCGGGCTCCTACAATGAGCAGTTCTTC. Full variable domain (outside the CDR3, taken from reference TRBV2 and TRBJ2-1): EPEVTQTPSHQVTQMGQEVILRCVPISNHLYFYWYRQILGQKVEFLVSFYNNEISEKSEIFDDQFSVERPDGSNFTLKIRSTKLEDSAMYFCARSRAGSYNEQFFGPGTRLTVL.

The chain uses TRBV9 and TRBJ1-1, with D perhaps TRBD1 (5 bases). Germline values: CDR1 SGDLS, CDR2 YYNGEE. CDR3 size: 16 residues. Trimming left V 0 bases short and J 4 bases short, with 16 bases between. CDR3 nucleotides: TGTGCCAGCAGCGTAGCTGGGGGAGGGCTCGGCACTGAAGCTTTCTTT. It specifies CASSVAGGGLGTEAFF.

This CDR3 reads CASSPNPRGRETEAFF. The DNA of the CDR3 is TGTGCCAGCTCACCAAATCCCAGGGGGCGTGAAACTGAAGCTTTCTTT. The chain joins TRBV18 to TRBJ1-1; 8 nucleotides line up with TRBD1. The CDR3 runs 16 residues. The V and J ends lost 2 bases and 5 bases, in that order; junction bases with no gene match: 10. Germline V CDR1 and CDR2: KGHSH, LQKENI.

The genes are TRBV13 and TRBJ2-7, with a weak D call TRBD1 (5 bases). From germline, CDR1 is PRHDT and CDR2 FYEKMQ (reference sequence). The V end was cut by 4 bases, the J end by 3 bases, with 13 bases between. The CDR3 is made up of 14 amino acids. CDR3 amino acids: CASSSREANYEQYF. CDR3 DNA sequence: TGTGCCAGCAGCTCCAGGGAAGCTAACTACGAGCAGTACTTC. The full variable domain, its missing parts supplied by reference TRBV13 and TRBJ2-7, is AAGVIQSPRHLIKEKRETATLKCYPIPRHDTVYWYQQGPGQDPQFLISFYEKMQSDKGSIPDRFSAQQFSDYHSELNMSSLELGDSALYFCASSSREANYEQYFGPGTRLTVT.

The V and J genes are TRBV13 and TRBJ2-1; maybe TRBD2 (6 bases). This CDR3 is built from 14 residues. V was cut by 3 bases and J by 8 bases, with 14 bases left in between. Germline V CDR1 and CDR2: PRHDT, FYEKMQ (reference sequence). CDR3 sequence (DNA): TGTGCCAGCAGCTTCGGGACTGGGGCCGATGAGCAGTTCTTC. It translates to CASSFGTGADEQFF.